Listed below are T cell receptor beta chains from one sample, sequenced in a study of early T cells in non-severe SARS-CoV-2 infection. TCRdb passed the 5' RACE reads through MiXCR, listing each CDR3 protein once. Here the sample spans 74,000 or so distinct CDR3 sequences, 9.5% to 15% being singletons. The specimen was whole blood. The receptor source for this set is an adult who was a healthcare worker with PCR-confirmed SARS-CoV-2 infection or an uninfected control (not recorded which). CDR3s include the opening cysteine and the closing phenylalanine or tryptophan. Fields, in order: J gene, D gene, clone size, V gene, CDR3 DNA, CDR3 protein. A D gene is named only where the DNA matches it firmly. Not all rows give a size; the values are once, few, many and, for expanded clones, a class.

J gene: TRBJ2-7; D gene: .; clone size: .; V gene: TRBV18; CDR3 DNA: TGTGCCAGCTCACGACTATTCGGGGACGAGCAGTACTTC; CDR3 protein: CASSRLFGDEQYF
J gene: TRBJ2-5; D gene: TRBD1; clone size: many; V gene: TRBV7-6; CDR3 DNA: TGTGCCAGCAGCTTTATAGGCCGGGCGACAGGGAAACAAGAGACCCAGTACTTC; CDR3 protein: CASSFIGRATGKQETQYF
J gene: TRBJ1-4; D gene: TRBD1; clone size: .; V gene: TRBV13; CDR3 DNA: TGTGCCAGCAGCGAACGGGAGACAGGGACCGAAAAACTGTTTTTT; CDR3 protein: CASSERETGTEKLFF
J gene: TRBJ1-2; D gene: TRBD1; clone size: .; V gene: TRBV4-3; CDR3 DNA: TGCGCCAGCAGCCAAGATCACAGGGGAAATGGCTACACCTTC; CDR3 protein: CASSQDHRGNGYTF
J gene: TRBJ2-5; D gene: .; clone size: .; V gene: TRBV7-9; CDR3 DNA: TGTGCCAGCGCGAATCAGGAGACCCAGTACTTC; CDR3 protein: CASANQETQYF
J gene: TRBJ2-7; D gene: .; clone size: .; V gene: TRBV11-2; CDR3 DNA: TGTGCCAGCAGCTTGTGGGGACATACCTACGAGCAGTACTTC; CDR3 protein: CASSLWGHTYEQYF
J gene: TRBJ1-6; D gene: .; clone size: .; V gene: TRBV7-2; CDR3 DNA: TGTGCCAGCAGCCCCCCGGCGGGAGTGAATTCACCCCTCCACTTT; CDR3 protein: CASSPPAGVNSPLHF
J gene: TRBJ2-7; D gene: .; clone size: few; V gene: TRBV27; CDR3 DNA: TGTGCCAGCAGTTTAGGGACGGCCGCGTCTGAGCAGTACTTC; CDR3 protein: CASSLGTAASEQYF
J gene: TRBJ2-1; D gene: TRBD1; clone size: few; V gene: TRBV10-3; CDR3 DNA: TGTGCCATCAGTGGACAGGGGGGAGTTTTTGAGCAGTTCTTC; CDR3 protein: CAISGQGGVFEQFF
J gene: TRBJ1-5; D gene: .; clone size: many; V gene: TRBV23-1; CDR3 DNA: TGCGCCAGCAGTCGAAGTCGGGACAATCAGCCCCAGCATTTT; CDR3 protein: CASSRSRDNQPQHF
J gene: TRBJ2-5; D gene: .; clone size: many; V gene: TRBV20-1; CDR3 DNA: TGCAGTGCAACAGACTTGACCTTGGAGACCCAGTACTTC; CDR3 protein: CSATDLTLETQYF
J gene: TRBJ1-2; D gene: TRBD1; clone size: many; V gene: TRBV7-8; CDR3 DNA: TGTGCCAGCAGCCACATAAAGCGGACAGGGGATCACAAGGGGTATGGCTACACCTTC; CDR3 protein: CASSHIKRTGDHKGYGYTF